This T cell receptor beta chain was sequenced for a study of CD8 T cells in Susac syndrome. Sequencing of TCR beta covered CD8+ and CD4+ T cells obtained from blood. The sample holds one count of this clonotype. The RNA input was 0.5 to 1 ug, and it was reverse transcribed with random hexamers. TCRdb ran MiXCR on the immunoSEQ multiplex PCR reads and lists one entry per CDR3 protein. The repertoire holds 330,000 or so distinct CDR3 sequences, approximately 85% seen once, with around 0.22% in the top ten. This TCR was sampled from a human donor with multiple sclerosis. The sequenced sample consisted of CD8+ T cells from PBMCs.

CDR3 protein: CASSFRRDPENTIYF. The CDR3 nucleotides are TGTGCCAGCAGCTTTCGCAGGGACCCTGAAAACACCATATATTTT. The chain has TRBV7-9 and TRBJ1-3; D is perhaps TRBD1 (5 bases). V was cut by 3 bases and J by 6 bases, with 15 bases left in between. Per the germline V gene, CDR1 is SEHNR and CDR2 is FQNEAQ (reference sequence). This CDR3 comprises 15 residues.